The sequence of this T cell receptor beta chain was determined in a study of control samples from healthy donors and cancer patients. Sequencing used immunoSEQ multiplex PCR; TCRdb keeps in-frame clones, though not all of them. The repertoire has about 120,000 clones, 80% to 90% of them found once; the top ten carry about two fifths. Trimming took off 3 bases at V and 7 bases at J, with 9 bases between the two ends. Germline loops: CDR1 KGHSH, CDR2 LQKENI. CDR3 length equals 13 residues. This sequence originates from a man in his fifties or sixties in good health. Material: blood. J is TRBJ1-4 and V is TRBV18; no clear D gene. The CDR3 bases are TGTGCCAGCTCACCTCTAAGACTTGAAAAACTGTTTTTT. Its protein is CASSPLRLEKLFF. The whole variable domain, filled in from reference TRBV18 and TRBJ1-4, reads NAGVMQNPRHLVRRRGQEARLRCSPMKGHSHVYWYRQLPEEGLKFMVYLQKENIIDESGMPKERFSAEFPKEGPSILRIQQVVRGDSAAYFCASSPLRLEKLFFGSGTQLSVL.